This T cell receptor beta chain was retrieved from a study of PD-L1 blockade in urothelial cancer. Looked up from germline, CDR1 is MGHDK and CDR2 is SYGVNS. The CDR3 covers 17 residues. Trimming removed 6 bases from V and 9 bases from J; junction bases left unmatched: 11. Sequencing was performed with immunoSEQ multiplex PCR; in TCRdb, only in-frame clones are kept and a portion is missing. The data contain 45,000 to 65,000 clones, over 75% of them singletons. Sequencing was performed on PBMCs, taken around atezolizumab (anti-PD-L1) treatment. The genes are TRBV25-1 and TRBJ2-1; 16 bases fit TRBD2. This TCR came from a man aged 35 to 55 with urothelial cancer. CDR3 DNA sequence: TGTGCCAGCAGCACCCCCGGGACTAGCGGGAGGGCCGCTGAGCAGTTCTTC. This codes for CASSTPGTSGRAAEQFF.